This record concerns one T cell receptor beta chain sequence. This entry is derived from a study of blood T cell repertoires in COVID-19. Study background: From T cells, B-cell-depleted T cells, or PBMCs came the material, which was cDNA or gDNA.

As originally analysed: Reference gene primer amplification gave nucleated cell count estimates. Libraries were prepared by immunoSEQ multiplex PCR; TCRdb keeps only in-frame clonotypes and omits some of them. V and J calls and clone size come straight from that table; D and trimming were deduced from the DNA. Of around 200,000 clones listed, about 86% are singletons. Unmatched junction bases numbered 4, after V lost 2 bases and J lost 3 bases. CDR1 and CDR2 from the germline V gene are ENHRY and SYGVKD. The CDR3 loop spans 14 amino acids. Sequenced: peripheral blood. V and J are TRBV10-3 and TRBJ2-7; 7 bases are a match to TRBD2. This receptor was identified in a woman between 45 and 60 years old with acute or convalescent COVID-19. CDR3 residues: CAISEGTTIYEQYF. CDR3 sequence (DNA): TGTGCCATCAGTGAGGGGACTACGATCTACGAGCAGTACTTC.